This T cell receptor beta chain was profiled in a study of OX40 agonist ivuxolimab in advanced cancers. For the study at large: Dose-escalation cases comprised hepatocellular carcinoma, melanoma, renal cell or head and neck cancer. A mean age of approximately 58 years, range roughly 20 to 90, was recorded, and about 83% were male.

General study points: Expansion of clones was among the lowest in partial responders at 0.1-3.0 mg/kg.

Germline V gene data show CDR1 as SGHAT and CDR2 as FQNNGV. This CDR3 is built from 12 residues. Between the trimmed V and J ends, which lost 5 bases and 3 bases, there was a span of 8 bases. Profiling relied on immunoSEQ multiplex PCR, and the TCRdb table lists in-frame clones only, not all of them. The sample has about 43,000 clones; 70% to 90% are singletons. This clone was observed once. What it binds is not known. Any history of autoimmune disease or systemic immunosuppression disqualified patients. The starting material was CD4+ or CD8+ T cells sorted from blood, obtained in a trial of the OX40 agonist ivuxolimab. The rearrangement uses TRBV11-2 and TRBJ2-7; no reliable D call. The sequence came from an adult with an advanced solid tumor such as melanoma, head and neck, liver or kidney cancer. As DNA, the CDR3 is TGTGCCAGCAGCAGTCTAGTCTACGAGCAGTACTTC. It yields the protein CASSSLVYEQYF. Complete variable domain (other parts from reference TRBV11-2 and TRBJ2-7): EAGVAQSPRYKIIEKRQSVAFWCNPISGHATLYWYQQILGQGPKLLIQFQNNGVVDDSQLPKDRFSAERLKGVDSTLKIQPAKLEDSAVYLCASSSLVYEQYFGPGTRLTVT.